This TCR beta chain was identified in a study of CD8 T cells in Susac syndrome. Study-level points and caveats: Acknowledgment was made by the study that its TCR sequencing and HLA analysis involved a relatively small number of individuals.

CD8+ and CD4+ T cells circulating in blood were sequenced for TCR beta. Negative isolation was used for CD8+ and CD4+ T cells, and FACS enrichment was applied to TEMRA cells. CDR1 is SGHRS, CDR2 YFSETQ, per germline. The CDR3 consists of 15 residues. Trimming cost V 3 bases and J 1 base, with 11 bases left between them. Reverse transcription of roughly 0.5 to 1 ug RNA used random hexamers. The immunoSEQ assay covered 54 Vbeta and 13 Jbeta segments for CDR3. TCRdb re-derived calls from the immunoSEQ multiplex PCR reads in MiXCR, one entry per CDR3 protein. This sample yields fewer than 350,000 distinct CDR3 sequences, of which roughly 94% are seen a single time; about 0.07% belongs to the top ten. The count of this clonotype is one. Antigen specificity is unknown.

Source material: CD4+ T cells from PBMCs. The genes are TRBV5-1 and TRBJ1-5; D call uncertain. This TCR derives from a human donor with multiple sclerosis. The CDR3 spells CASSSPADSNQPQHF. DNA of the CDR3: TGCGCCAGCAGCTCCCCAGCTGACAGCAATCAGCCCCAGCATTTT. Complete variable domain (other parts from reference TRBV5-1 and TRBJ1-5): KAGVTQTPRYLIKTRGQQVTLSCSPISGHRSVSWYQQTPGQGLQFLFEYFSETQRNKGNFPGRFSGRQFSNSRSEMNVSTLELGDSALYLCASSSPADSNQPQHFGDGTRLSIL.